The entry below gives a single T cell receptor beta chain sequence along with its context. Its antigen target is currently unknown. Per-base qualities were not stored, and no clone one base away is much larger. This specimen comes from a study of chemoradiotherapy in HPV16-positive cancers (dated by TCRdb to between 2021 and 2024). Background on the whole study: Functional T-cell assays on cells from a couple of HPV16-positive patients defined candidate HPV-specific T-cell clones and common TCR motifs. The study asked whether T-cell immunity to the HPV oncoproteins E6 and E7 changes during chemoradiotherapy and whether this immunity affects survival. Next, the candidate HPV-specific TCRs and motifs were followed in TCR repertoires from around 92 patients with HPV-related cancers.

Library generation was performed with the immunoSEQ multiplex PCR assay. TCRdb re-hosts the immuneACCESS table, in-frame sequences only. Its copies lack some clones; in the studies checked, an unresolved V gene accounts for under half of them, and the cause for the rest is not known. In all, the sample holds about 5,700 clones, and approximately 89% of those were seen once. About 20% of the sample is in the top ten clones. Overall study outcomes, separate from this receptor: The functional definition of HPV-specific T cells came from only a couple of HPV16-positive patients, and the survival association was reported for HPV16-positive patients. Expansion of candidate HPV-specific clones and E7-related TCR motifs was observed in the tumor microenvironment during treatment, whereas no such expansion was observed for non-HPV-specific T cells. Improved recurrence-free survival in HPV16-positive patients was associated with expansion of HPV-responsive T cells during chemoradiotherapy.

Because repertoires were sampled repeatedly during chemoradiotherapy, clonal expansion in the tumor microenvironment could be followed. The sequencing here drew on blood, taken from a patient who underwent chemoradiotherapy. This sequence originates from a human donor with HPV-associated anogenital cancer.

The CDR3 protein is CASSLPGRYTEAFF. Here is the DNA: TGTGCCAGCTCACTTCCGGGACGGTACACTGAAGCTTTCTTT. This sequence uses TRBV18 and TRBJ1-1, with a weak D call of TRBD1 (5 bases match). CDR3 length: 14 amino acids, cysteine to phenylalanine. Only CDR3 DNA is held: 42 bases, read in frame from base 1. From a lookup of the germline V gene, CDR1 and CDR2 are KGHSH and LQKENI. V gives up 4 bases and J gives up 3 bases, and the segment between their germline ends measures 12 bases.